Below, 28 T cell receptor beta chains from the same sample are listed, as sequenced in a study of post-analysis software for immune sequencing data. Findings and limits, study-wide: Patients used about five TRBV segments, including TRBV5-6, TRBV5-1 and TRBV20-1, more often than controls.

Their antigens are not known. Sequencing libraries made from TCR beta cDNA carried unique molecular identifiers. TCRdb ran MiXCR on the PCR reads and lists one entry per CDR3 protein. The sample records 150,000 to 200,000 distinct CDR3 sequences, over 25% being singletons. Sequencing was carried out using blood. The receptor set was obtained from a girl aged 10 to 17 with multiple sclerosis.

This clonotype was counted ten times or more. The rearrangement joins TRBV5-6 to TRBJ2-7; TRBD1 agrees at 7 bases. Unmatched junction bases numbered 4, after V lost 4 bases and J lost 3 bases. CDR3 length equals 13 residues. Per the germline V gene, CDR1 is SGHDT and CDR2 is YYEEEE. The CDR3 DNA reads TGTGCCAGCAGCCCGACAGGGCTCTACGAGCAGTACTTC. It specifies CASSPTGLYEQYF.

Notes on this clonotype: Possible read error: a much larger clone is one base away. CDR3: CASTLGDGQFF. In DNA, the CDR3 is TGTGCCAGCACGCTGGGGGATGGGCAGTTCTTC. The chain has TRBV27 and TRBJ2-1, with D perhaps given as TRBD1 or TRBD2 (5 bases each). Germline CDR1 MNHEY, CDR2 SMNVEV (reference sequence). Deletions cut 7 bases from V and 12 bases from J, with 13 bases between. The CDR3 extends over 11 amino acids.

This chain links TRBV6-9 with TRBJ2-3; the D gene could be TRBD1 or TRBD2 (5 bases each). CDR1 is MNHGY, CDR2 SVAAGI, per germline. This CDR3 spans 11 amino acids. V shed 6 bases and J shed 8 bases, with 9 bases lying between them. CDR3 in amino acids: CASRERGTQYF. In DNA, the CDR3 is TGTGCCAGCAGGGAGAGGGGTACGCAGTATTTT.

V gene TRBV4-1 combines with J gene TRBJ2-1, with 7 bases aligning to TRBD2. The DNA end lines up better with TRBJ2-7; the J call may be wrong. The CDR3 loop spans 16 amino acids. Germline CDR1 MGHRA, CDR2 YSYEKL. CDR3 sequence (DNA): TGCGCCAGCAGCCAAGAAGTGGGCGGGAGAGGAAATGAGCAGTACTTC. Amino acids: CASSQEVGGRGNEQYF.

Many counts were recorded for this clonotype. This sequence joins TRBV4-1 and TRBJ2-7, with 15 bases matching TRBD2. The CDR3 runs to 20 residues. Trimming at V came to 4 bases and at J to 6 bases, leaving 19 bases not matched to a gene. Germline-derived CDR1 and CDR2 are MGHRA and YSYEKL. The CDR3 is CASSRGLAGGPLSPLGEQYF. The CDR3 DNA reads as TGCGCCAGCAGCCGAGGACTAGCGGGAGGGCCTTTATCGCCGCTTGGCGAGCAGTACTTC.

This clonotype was counted between two and nine times. The chain uses TRBV11-2 and TRBJ2-7, with TRBD2 as a possible D gene (5 bases). Trimming took 1 base from V and 0 from J, leaving 10 bases between them. This CDR3 comprises 15 residues. The germline CDR1 and CDR2 sequences are SGHAT and FQNNGV. The CDR3 sequence: CASSLGFDYSYEQYF. CDR3 DNA: TGTGCCAGCAGCTTAGGGTTCGACTACTCCTACGAGCAGTACTTC.

The chain has TRBV29-1 and TRBJ2-7; 9 positions agree with TRBD2. The DNA end is a closer match to TRBJ2-5, so the J assignment may be wrong. Germline V lookup: CDR1 SQVTM, CDR2 ANQGSEA. The length of the CDR3 is 12 residues. The CDR3 DNA sequence: TGCAGCGGGATCGGACTAGCGGAGACCCAGTACTTC. Translating gives CSGIGLAETQYF.

For this clonotype: A read error may be the cause here, since a much bigger clone is one base away. The chain carries TRBV7-6 and TRBJ1-2; a weak D match, TRBD1 (5 bases). This CDR3 is 17 amino acids long. In germline, CDR1 is SGHVS, CDR2 FNYEAQ. The CDR3 coding sequence is TGTGCCAGCAGCTTAGGGGCAGGGCGCGTTCTCCCCTATGGCTGCACCTTC. Protein: CASSLGAGRVLPYGCTF.

This clonotype has at least ten counts. The V call is TRBV6-5, the J call TRBJ2-1; 10 bases are shared with TRBD2. V gave up 6 bases and J gave up 7 bases; unmatched junction bases: 9. CDR3 length equals 15 residues. CDR1 is MNHEY, CDR2 SVGAGI, per germline. The CDR3 bases are TGTGCCAGCAGCAGAGCGGGACTAGCGATTAATGAGCAGTTCTTC. This encodes CASSRAGLAINEQFF.

At least ten counts were recorded for this clonotype. V gene TRBV20-1 combines with J gene TRBJ2-7; 12 bases agree with TRBD2. This CDR3 comprises 13 residues. Germline V gene sequence: CDR1 DFQATT, CDR2 SNEGSKA (reference sequence). The V segment lost 3 bases and the J segment 5 bases; nucleotides outside the gene matches: 2. CDR3 amino acids: CSARTSGGNEQYF. The DNA for the CDR3 is TGCAGTGCTAGGACTAGCGGGGGTAACGAGCAGTACTTC.

This chain joins TRBV7-9 and TRBJ1-1; D is possibly TRBD1 (6 bases). This CDR3 spans 11 amino acids. Trimming took 6 bases from V and 8 from J, leaving 10 bases between them. The germline V gene encodes CDR1 SEHNR and CDR2 FQNEAQ (reference sequence). The chain's CDR3 is CASRTGTEAFF. The CDR3 nucleotides read TGTGCCAGCAGAACGGGGACAGAAGCTTTCTTT.

This clonotype was recorded at least ten times. V and J are TRBV5-6 and TRBJ2-5; a weak D match, TRBD2 (6 bases). V lost 3 bases and J 11 bases, leaving 20 bases between the germline ends. The germline gives CDR1 SGHDT, CDR2 YYEEEE. This CDR3 region has 14 residues. CDR3 in amino acids: CASSSINSPGEQYF. CDR3 DNA: TGTGCCAGCAGCTCAATAAACTCCCCGGGGGAGCAGTACTTC.

For this clonotype: This may arise from a read error, as a much more abundant clone is one base away. This chain links TRBV12-3 or TRBV12-4 with TRBJ2-5, with 8 bases aligning to TRBD2. The CDR3 totals 16 residues. CDR3 DNA: TGTGCCAGCAGTTTAGGGTTCGGGACTAGACCAGAGACCCAGGACTTC. Encoded protein: CASSLGFGTRPETQDF.

At least ten counts were recorded for this clonotype. The gene calls are TRBV18 and TRBJ2-4, with 7 bases lining up with TRBD1. Trimming at V came to 4 bases and at J to 3 bases, leaving 3 bases not matched to a gene. There are 14 residues in the CDR3. Germline V gene data show CDR1 as KGHSH and CDR2 as LQKENI. The CDR3 spells CASSLRDSKNIQYF. CDR3 nucleotides: TGTGCCAGCTCACTCCGGGACAGCAAAAACATTCAGTACTTC.

This clonotype was detected ten times or more. The V gene is TRBV4-2, the J gene TRBJ2-1, with a weak D call TRBD1 (5 bases). Germline CDR1 LGHNA, CDR2 YNFKEQ. V was clipped by 3 bases and J by 8 bases, with 17 bases between them. This CDR3 spans 15 amino acids. The CDR3 DNA reads as TGTGCCAGCAGCCAGGCGCCATTAGGGGTCGATGAGCAGTTCTTC. It encodes CASSQAPLGVDEQFF.

This clonotype appeared many times. This rearrangement joins TRBV5-4 to TRBJ2-3; weak D call: TRBD1 (5 bases). This CDR3 has 15 residues. Deletions cut 5 bases from V and 6 bases from J, with 19 bases between. From germline, CDR1 is SGHNT and CDR2 YYREEE (reference sequence). The chain's CDR3 is CASSYGAQNSDTQYF. Here the CDR3 DNA reads TGTGCCAGCAGTTATGGGGCCCAAAACTCCGATACGCAGTATTTT.

A note on this clonotype: A much larger clone lies a single base off, so this may be a read error. The rearrangement joins TRBV10-3 to TRBJ2-5; D perhaps matches TRBD1 (6 bases). The V and J ends lost 3 bases and 11 bases respectively, with 13 bases between them. This CDR3 comprises 12 residues. The V gene's germline CDR1 is ENHRY and CDR2 SYGVKD. CDR3 nucleotide sequence: TGTGCCATCAGTGACAGGGGTAATGAGCAGTACTTC. Its protein product is CAISDRGNEQYF.

This clonotype was observed a handful of times. The chain combines TRBV20-1 with TRBJ1-1; TRBD1 might be the D (5 bases). Trimming cost V 3 bases and J 1 base, with 12 bases left between them. Germline loops: CDR1 DFQATT, CDR2 SNEGSKA (reference sequence). The CDR3 runs 14 residues. The CDR3 DNA reads TGCAGTGCTAGGGGACGAGGACCGAACACTGAAGCTTTCTTT. It codes for CSARGRGPNTEAFF.

In this sample, this clonotype turned up many times. CDR3 sequence: CARTRQPQHF. The CDR3, as DNA: TGCGCCAGGACGCGGCAGCCCCAGCATTTT. The chain recombines TRBV5-1 with TRBJ1-5; D is ambiguous. Germline CDR1 is SGHRS and CDR2 is YFSETQ. The ends were cut back, 8 bases at V and 7 bases at J, with 7 bases in the middle. The CDR3 is 10 residues long.

Comments on this clonotype: This may be a read error: a much more frequent sequence differs by one nucleotide. The chain is built from TRBV4-1 and TRBJ2-3; 8 bases align to TRBD2. Trimming removed 1 base from V and 8 bases from J; junction bases left unmatched: 8. Germline-derived CDR1 and CDR2 are MGHRA and YSYEKL. This CDR3 spans 15 amino acids. The CDR3 DNA sequence: TGCGCCAGCAGCCAAGGGGGACTAGTGGGACTTACGCAGTATTTT. Translation gives CASSQGGLVGLTQYF.

This clonotype was picked up many times. V is TRBV7-3 and J is TRBJ2-1, with TRBD2 matching over 11 bases. V shed 4 bases, J shed 12 bases, and the junction held 5 bases outside the gene matches. Germline V CDR1 and CDR2: SGHTA, FQGTGA. This CDR3 comprises 13 residues. The CDR3: CASSSTSGTGQFF. For the CDR3, the DNA is TGTGCCAGCAGCTCGACTAGCGGGACGGGGCAGTTCTTC.

The chain recombines TRBV30 with TRBJ2-7; possible D gene TRBD1, 6 bases. Germline V gene sequence: CDR1 GTSNPN, CDR2 SVGIG (reference sequence). V dropped 2 bases and J dropped 7 bases, with 24 bases sitting between them. CDR3 length: 16 amino acids. The CDR3: CAWSRGTGTLSGEQYF. CDR3 in DNA: TGTGCCTGGAGTCGAGGTACCGGGACACTATCGGGAGAGCAGTACTTC.

This clonotype appeared a single time. Just one base apart from a much larger clone, this may be a read error. The gene calls are TRBV10-3 and TRBJ2-1, with TRBD2 identical over 13 bases. Gene TRBJ2-7 matches the end of the DNA better, so the J call may be wrong. This CDR3 is built from 15 residues. Per germline, CDR1 ENHRY and CDR2 SYGVKD. The CDR3 loop is CAISMGLAGINEQYF. CDR3 nucleotide sequence: TGTGCCATCAGCATGGGACTAGCGGGAATTAATGAGCAGTACTTC.

With regard to this clonotype: At one end, the junction sequence differs from germline, possibly due to a read error. The chain couples TRBV25-1 to TRBJ2-1, with 10 bases identical to TRBD2. The length of the CDR3 is 16 residues. The germline CDR1 and CDR2 sequences are MGHDK and SYGVNS. This chain's CDR3 is CTSSPSSGRPFNEQFF. The CDR3 DNA is TGTACCAGCAGTCCATCTAGCGGGAGACCCTTCAATGAGCAGTTCTTC.

To note about this clonotype: This may come from a read error, since a much larger clone is one base off. The chain is built from TRBV3-1 and TRBJ2-1; D is uncertain. Germline CDR1 is LGHDT and CDR2 is YNNKEL (reference sequence). The CDR3 sequence is 13 residues long. V lost 3 bases to trimming and J lost 11 bases, with 14 bases between them. The CDR3 sequence: CASSQVLGNKQFF. The DNA for the CDR3 is TGTGCCAGCAGCCAGGTATTAGGGAATAAGCAGTTCTTC.

Details on this clonotype: Germline is not matched at one junction end, which may reflect a read error. V is TRBV5-1 and J is TRBJ2-5, with D hard to call. Germline values: CDR1 SGHRS, CDR2 YFSETQ. This CDR3 comprises 14 residues. CDR3 residues: CASGLNSRYNEQYF. The DNA for the CDR3 is TGCGCCAGCGGCTTGAATTCGCGGTACAATGAGCAGTACTTC.

This clonotype came up many times. The CDR3 bases are TGCGCCAGCAGTGAGTCATCAGTGTTGGACCTCCTCGGCAATCAGCCCCAGCATTTT. This codes for CASSESSVLDLLGNQPQHF. The chain links TRBV10-2 to TRBJ1-5, with D unresolved. The CDR3 covers 19 residues. Germline assignment: CDR1 WSHSY and CDR2 SAAADI. V was trimmed by 0 bases and J by 2 bases, leaving 20 bases between them.

The V gene is TRBV20-1, the J gene TRBJ2-1; TRBD1 might be the D (5 bases). The germline V gene has CDR1 DFQATT and CDR2 SNEGSKA (reference sequence). V dropped 7 bases and J dropped 2 bases, with 9 bases sitting between them. CDR3 length: 12 residues. Here the CDR3 reads CSEAGPYNEQFF. CDR3 DNA sequence: TGCAGTGAGGCAGGGCCCTACAATGAGCAGTTCTTC.